These 5 T cell receptor beta chains came from one sample sequenced in a study of vaccination effects on CD4 cells after COVID-19. No cognate antigen is known for these TCRs. Pools of viral peptides were used by the ViraFEST assay to expand antigen-specific CD4+ T cells ahead of sequencing. After less than twelve days in culture, the CD4+ T cells were isolated. A PCR test confirmed that the person had SARS-CoV-2 infection between March and December 2020. TCRdb's table, derived via immunoSEQ multiplex PCR, lists solely in-frame clones and lacks some. The sample yields 42,000 or so clones, more than 60% seen once. Sequenced here: CD4+ T cells from PBMCs cultured with a peptide pool, sampled before COVID-19 vaccination. These receptors came from a human donor who had a prior SARS-CoV-2 infection.

This clone has only a few counts. The chain has TRBV2 and TRBJ2-2; D not certain. With 4 bases removed from V and 3 bases from J, the gap between germline ends came to 3 bases. Germline values: CDR1 SNHLY, CDR2 FYNNEI. This CDR3 spans 12 amino acids. The CDR3 loop is CASSGDTGELFF. The CDR3 DNA is TGTGCCAGCAGTGGCGACACCGGGGAGCTGTTTTTT.

The chain carries TRBV4-1 and TRBJ1-2; 9 bases line up with TRBD1. The germline V gene encodes CDR1 MGHRA and CDR2 YSYEKL. The CDR3 runs 15 residues. Trimming removed 4 bases from V and 4 bases from J; junction bases left unmatched: 7. In nucleotides, the CDR3 is TGCGCCAGCAGCCTTACCCGACAGGGGGGCTATGGCTACACCTTC. Protein sequence: CASSLTRQGGYGYTF.

This clone was seen a handful of times. In DNA form, the CDR3 reads TGTGCCAGCAGCTTAGCAGCAGGGGTTGATCAGCCCCAGCATTTT. Translating it yields CASSLAAGVDQPQHF. This sequence joins TRBV7-9 and TRBJ1-5; TRBD1 might be the D (6 bases). The CDR3 spans 15 residues. Trimming removed 0 bases at V and 5 bases at J, with 11 bases between. Germline-derived CDR1 and CDR2 are SEHNR and FQNEAQ (reference sequence).

The rearrangement joins TRBV6-1 to TRBJ2-1; 11 bases agree with TRBD1. J was trimmed by 9 bases and V by 3 bases; bases with no gene match: 10. Germline-derived CDR1 and CDR2 are MNHNS and SASEGT. This CDR3 is 16 amino acids long. The CDR3, as DNA: TGTGCCAGCAGTGACCTGGGGGGACAGGGGGGAGGTGAGCAGTTCTTC. As protein: CASSDLGGQGGGEQFF.

The chain uses TRBV10-3 and TRBJ1-5; the match to TRBD1 covers 8 bases. The V and J ends lost 4 bases and 2 bases, in that order; junction bases with no gene match: 10. Germline CDR1 reads ENHRY; CDR2 reads SYGVKD. This CDR3 is 17 amino acids long. The chain's CDR3 is CAISGEKDRERNQPQHF. The CDR3 nucleotides are TGTGCCATCAGTGGAGAAAAGGACAGGGAACGCAATCAGCCCCAGCATTTT.